This T cell receptor (beta chain) was identified during a study of Graves' ophthalmopathy and Graves' hyperthyroidism. From germline, CDR1 is MNHEY and CDR2 SVGEGT. The CDR3 has 12 amino acids. Deletions cut 9 bases from V and 0 bases from J, with 6 bases between. From RNA, the CDR3 regions of TCR beta chains were amplified and sequenced. RT-PCR in the first round used HTBI primers; a second-round multiplex PCR followed. Via MiXCR, TCRdb re-called the multiplex PCR reads, giving one row per CDR3 protein. This sample has over 500,000 distinct CDR3 sequences, with over 20% found just once. There are many counts of this clonotype.

The chain uses TRBV6-2 or TRBV6-3 and TRBJ2-4, with D unclear. The source is a woman aged 18-29 years with stable Graves' hyperthyroidism. Some clones in this sample may be carry-over from other donors' samples. The sample consisted of peripheral blood. The CDR3 region is CASGLAKNIQYF. CDR3 coding DNA: TGTGCCAGTGGCCTAGCCAAAAACATTCAGTACTTC.